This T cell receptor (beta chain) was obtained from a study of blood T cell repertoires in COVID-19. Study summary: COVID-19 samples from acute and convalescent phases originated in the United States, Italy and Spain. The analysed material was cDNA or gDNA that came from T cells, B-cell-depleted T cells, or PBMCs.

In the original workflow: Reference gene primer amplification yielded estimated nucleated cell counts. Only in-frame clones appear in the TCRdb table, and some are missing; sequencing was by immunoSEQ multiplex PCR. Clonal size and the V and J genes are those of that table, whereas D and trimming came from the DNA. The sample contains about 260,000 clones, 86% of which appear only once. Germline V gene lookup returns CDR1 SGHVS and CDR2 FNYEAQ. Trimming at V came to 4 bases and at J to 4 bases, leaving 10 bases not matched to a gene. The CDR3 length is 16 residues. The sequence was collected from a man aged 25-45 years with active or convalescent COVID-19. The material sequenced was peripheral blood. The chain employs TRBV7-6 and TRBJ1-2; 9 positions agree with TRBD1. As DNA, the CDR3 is TGTGCCAGCAGCTCCCTTCCCGGACAGGGGCCCTATGGCTACACCTTC. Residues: CASSSLPGQGPYGYTF.